Each of the 18 T cell receptor beta chains below was sequenced from the same sample in a study of siplizumab effects on memory and regulatory T cells. TCRdb's table, derived via immunoSEQ multiplex PCR, lists solely in-frame clones and lacks some. The table has 60,000 to 80,000 clones, less than 90% seen once. The sequencing input was memory CD4+ T cells sorted from blood. Receptors originate from a human donor in good health.

This chain links TRBV5-1 with TRBJ1-1, with TRBD1 matching over 10 bases. V was clipped by 6 bases and J by 2 bases; unmatched bases: 4. The CDR3 is 14 residues long. The germline V gene encodes CDR1 SGHRS and CDR2 YFSETQ. DNA for the CDR3: TGCGCCAGCACGTTGACAGGGGGCAACACTGAAGCTTTCTTT. Protein product: CASTLTGGNTEAFF.

The chain combines TRBV18 with TRBJ1-3; D remains unclear. V was clipped by 1 base and J by 1 base, with 8 bases between them. There are 15 residues in the CDR3. CDR1 KGHSH and CDR2 LQKENI come from the germline V gene. CDR3 protein: CASSPLSQSGNTIYF. CDR3 DNA sequence: TGTGCCAGCTCACCACTATCACAGTCTGGAAACACCATATATTTT. Full variable domain (outside the CDR3, taken from reference TRBV18 and TRBJ1-3): NAGVMQNPRHLVRRRGQEARLRCSPMKGHSHVYWYRQLPEEGLKFMVYLQKENIIDESGMPKERFSAEFPKEGPSILRIQQVVRGDSAAYFCASSPLSQSGNTIYFGEGSWLTVV.

This clone showed up just a few times. The chain joins TRBV5-1 to TRBJ2-7, with TRBD1 matching 8 bases. The J segment lost 3 bases and the V segment lost 2 bases, leaving 7 bases of the junction unmatched. The CDR3 length is 15 residues. Germline CDR1 and CDR2: SGHRS and YFSETQ. The CDR3 DNA follows: TGCGCCAGCAGCTTAGGACAGGGTGAAGACTACGAGCAGTACTTC. The encoded protein is CASSLGQGEDYEQYF.

The chain links TRBV6-6 to TRBJ2-1; D not certain. The ends were cut back, 6 bases at V and 4 bases at J, with 13 bases in the middle. Germline V gene sequence: CDR1 MNHNY, CDR2 SVGAGI (reference sequence). The CDR3 covers 14 residues. The CDR3: CASSPLARYNEQFF. The DNA of the CDR3 is TGTGCCAGCAGCCCGCTGGCGAGGTACAATGAGCAGTTCTTC.

The V and J genes are TRBV19 and TRBJ1-5, with D possibly being TRBD1 (6 bases). CDR3 length: 17 residues. Trimming pared 4 bases from V and 0 bases from J, leaving 16 bases between. Germline V lookup: CDR1 LNHDA, CDR2 SQIVND (reference sequence). The CDR3 loop is CASSRGKQGSSNQPQHF. CDR3 coding DNA: TGTGCCAGTAGTAGAGGGAAACAGGGTTCTAGCAATCAGCCCCAGCATTTT.

This chain connects TRBV9 to TRBJ2-2; D remains ambiguous. CDR3 length: 15 amino acids. Per the germline V gene, CDR1 is SGDLS and CDR2 is YYNGEE. V was trimmed by 0 bases and J by 2 bases, leaving 8 bases between them. The CDR3 region is CASSVGTLNTGELFF. The CDR3 nucleotides read TGTGCCAGCAGCGTAGGGACCCTCAACACCGGGGAGCTGTTTTTT.

V usage is TRBV9 and J usage is TRBJ2-3; 9 bases match TRBD1. Germline CDR1 is SGDLS and CDR2 is YYNGEE. After removal of 3 bases from V and 7 bases from J, the junction contained 9 bases not matched to a gene. The CDR3 runs to 15 residues. The chain's CDR3 is CASSERGTGTNTQYF. The CDR3 coding sequence is TGTGCCAGCAGCGAGCGCGGGACAGGGACAAATACGCAGTATTTT. Based on the CDR3 plus reference TRBV9 and TRBJ2-3, the full variable domain is DSGVTQTPKHLITATGQRVTLRCSPRSGDLSVYWYQQSLDQGLQFLIQYYNGEERAKGNILERFSAQQFPDLHSELNLSSLELGDSALYFCASSERGTGTNTQYFGPGTRLTVL.

The CDR3 loop is CASSYRDRGDYGYTF. DNA of the CDR3: TGTGCCAGCAGTTACCGGGACAGGGGGGACTATGGCTACACCTTC. The V and J genes are TRBV6-5 and TRBJ1-2; 11 nucleotides align to TRBD1. The CDR3 is made up of 15 amino acids. Germline V lookup: CDR1 MNHEY, CDR2 SVGAGI. V shed 2 bases, J shed 3 bases, and the junction held 2 bases outside the gene matches.

The J gene is TRBJ2-6, the V gene TRBV7-2, with D hard to call. The germline CDR1 and CDR2 sequences are SGHTA and FQGNSA. V lost 7 bases and J 2 bases, leaving 15 bases between the germline ends. The CDR3 extends over 16 amino acids. The CDR3 DNA follows: TGTGCCAGCACTCCCGCTATTCAGGCTGGGGCCAACGTCCTGACTTTC. This sequence encodes CASTPAIQAGANVLTF.

The chain is built from TRBV7-2 and TRBJ1-5; D uncertain. The germline V gene encodes CDR1 SGHTA and CDR2 FQGNSA. V was shortened by 5 bases and J by 1 base, with 12 bases between the two germline ends. CDR3 length: 15 residues. In nucleotides, the CDR3 is TGTGCCAGCAGCCCTAGTCTAGCCAGCAATCAGCCCCAGCATTTT. It encodes CASSPSLASNQPQHF.

The chain combines TRBV10-3 with TRBJ1-1, with TRBD1 matching over 7 bases. V lost 7 bases and J lost 1; bases outside the gene matches: 3. This CDR3 has 13 residues. Looked up from germline, CDR1 is ENHRY and CDR2 is SYGVKD. CDR3 DNA sequence: TGTGCCATCACCAGACAGGGGAACACTGAAGCTTTCTTT. It translates to CAITRQGNTEAFF.

The chain carries TRBV2 and TRBJ2-2; no definite D call. V was clipped by 5 bases and J by 0 bases, with 4 bases between them. Germline V CDR1 and CDR2: SNHLY, FYNNEI. The CDR3 covers 13 residues. The CDR3 spells CASSYTNTGELFF. The CDR3 DNA follows: TGTGCCAGCAGTTACACGAACACCGGGGAGCTGTTTTTT. Together with reference TRBV2 and TRBJ2-2, the CDR3 gives the full variable domain: EPEVTQTPSHQVTQMGQEVILRCVPISNHLYFYWYRQILGQKVEFLVSFYNNEISEKSEIFDDQFSVERPDGSNFTLKIRSTKLEDSAMYFCASSYTNTGELFFGEGSRLTVL.

The rearrangement joins TRBV19 to TRBJ1-1; a possible D gene is TRBD1 (6 bases). V dropped 4 bases and J dropped 5 bases, with 11 bases sitting between them. Germline V CDR1 and CDR2: LNHDA, SQIVND (reference sequence). The CDR3 totals 13 residues. The DNA for the CDR3 is TGTGCCAGTAGTACGACAGGAGGAACTGAAGCTTTCTTT. This encodes CASSTTGGTEAFF. The full variable domain, rest sourced from reference TRBV19 and TRBJ1-1, is DGGITQSPKYLFRKEGQNVTLSCEQNLNHDAMYWYRQDPGQGLRLIYYSQIVNDFQKGDIAEGYSVSREKKESFPLTVTSAQKNPTAFYLCASSTTGGTEAFFGQGTRLTVV.

This clone was picked up one time. A read error may account for a junction end that differs from germline. V gene TRBV19 combines with J gene TRBJ2-7; possible D gene TRBD2, 6 bases. The CDR3 runs 13 residues. CDR1 LNHDA and CDR2 SQIVND come from the germline V gene (reference sequence). The CDR3 region has the DNA TGTGCCAGTAGTCAAGATTTATCGGGGGAGCAGCACTTC. It is translated as CASSQDLSGEQHF.

This chain links TRBV19 with TRBJ2-2, with TRBD2 matching over 8 bases. This CDR3 comprises 14 residues. V gave up 10 bases and J gave up 6 bases; unmatched junction bases: 10. Germline loops: CDR1 LNHDA, CDR2 SQIVND (reference sequence). CDR3 sequence reads: CATLAAGESGELFF. The CDR3, as DNA: TGTGCCACCCTGGCAGCGGGAGAATCCGGGGAGCTGTTTTTT.

This clone was observed a few times. The chain links TRBV5-1 to TRBJ1-6; D is perhaps TRBD1 (6 bases). Germline values: CDR1 SGHRS, CDR2 YFSETQ. The V gene lost 3 bases and the J gene lost 5 bases, with 9 bases spanning the gap. This CDR3 has 14 residues. The CDR3 here is CASSWRQDNSPLHF. In DNA, the CDR3 is TGCGCCAGCAGCTGGCGACAGGATAATTCACCCCTCCACTTT. Full variable domain (missing parts from reference TRBV5-1 and TRBJ1-6): KAGVTQTPRYLIKTRGQQVTLSCSPISGHRSVSWYQQTPGQGLQFLFEYFSETQRNKGNFPGRFSGRQFSNSRSEMNVSTLELGDSALYLCASSWRQDNSPLHFGNGTRLTVT.

This clone was detected a few times. The chain couples TRBV9 to TRBJ1-3; no clear D. Trimming took 4 bases from V and 4 from J, leaving 9 bases between them. CDR1 is SGDLS and CDR2 is YYNGEE in the germline V gene. The CDR3 runs 13 residues. In DNA, the CDR3 is TGTGCCAGCAGCTCCTCAGAAGGAAACACCATATATTTT. Protein: CASSSSEGNTIYF. The complete variable domain, with remaining parts taken from reference TRBV9 and TRBJ1-3, reads DSGVTQTPKHLITATGQRVTLRCSPRSGDLSVYWYQQSLDQGLQFLIQYYNGEERAKGNILERFSAQQFPDLHSELNLSSLELGDSALYFCASSSSEGNTIYFGEGSWLTVV.

The V call is TRBV6-1, the J call TRBJ1-1; the D gene is possibly TRBD1 (6 bases). CDR1 and CDR2 from the germline V gene are MNHNS and SASEGT. The CDR3 totals 15 residues. The V gene lost 5 bases and the J gene lost 3 bases, with 16 bases spanning the gap. In DNA, the CDR3 is TGTGCCAGCAGTCCACAGGGTGGAGTGTACACTGAAGCTTTCTTT. Translation gives CASSPQGGVYTEAFF.